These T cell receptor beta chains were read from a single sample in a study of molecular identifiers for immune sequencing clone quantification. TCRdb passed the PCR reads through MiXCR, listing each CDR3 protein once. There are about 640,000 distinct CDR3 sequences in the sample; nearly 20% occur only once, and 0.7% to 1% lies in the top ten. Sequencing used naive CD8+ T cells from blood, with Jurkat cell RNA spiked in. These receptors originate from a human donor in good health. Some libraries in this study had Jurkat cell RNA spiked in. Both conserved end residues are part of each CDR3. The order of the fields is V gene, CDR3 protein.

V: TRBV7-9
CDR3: CASRLGGLAETSTDTQYF

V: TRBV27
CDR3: CASSDKGRGFYF

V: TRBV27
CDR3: CASHPGGNTEAFF

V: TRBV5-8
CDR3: CASSPKGVAYEQYF

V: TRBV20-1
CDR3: CSARARLAAYEQYF

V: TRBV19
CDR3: CASTYTGYSYEQYF

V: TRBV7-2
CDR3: CASSLVGPRPEKLFF

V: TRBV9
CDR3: CASSAQGGGSYEQYF

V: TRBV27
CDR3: CASSSTVNTEAFF

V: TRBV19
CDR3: CASGDPTGINQPQHF

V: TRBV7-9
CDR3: CASQGFSGLAGVSETQYF

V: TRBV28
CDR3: CASSFGLAGGREQYF

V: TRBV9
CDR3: CASSVRGGAEQYF

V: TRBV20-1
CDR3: CSARPDSTEAFF

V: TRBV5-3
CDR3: CAGSLDGSWTDTQYF

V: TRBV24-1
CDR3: CATSASDGTDTQYF

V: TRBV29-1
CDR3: CSVVMVGNEQFF

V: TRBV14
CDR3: CASSHRDREETGELFF

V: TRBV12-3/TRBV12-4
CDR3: CASSSTGVIYEQYF

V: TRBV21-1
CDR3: CASSECVAGSTDTQYF

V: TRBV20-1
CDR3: CSARPPDRIYEQYF

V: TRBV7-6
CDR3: CASSQTGSDTGELFF

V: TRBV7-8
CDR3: CASSRAAGELFF

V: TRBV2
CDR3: CASTQGREPAYEQYF

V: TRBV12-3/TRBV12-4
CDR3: CASSLAAGLAGGGETQYF

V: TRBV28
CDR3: CASSARQENEQFF

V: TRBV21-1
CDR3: CASSKVREEPSTDTQYF

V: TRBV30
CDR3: CAWLGNTEAFF